The 10 T cell receptor beta chains below were found in one sample sequenced in a study of T cell responses to AZD1222 COVID-19 vaccine. The data were produced by immunoSEQ multiplex PCR, yet TCRdb's version contains in-frame clones alone and is incomplete. The sample carries over 120,000 clones, roughly 92% recorded once. The sequencing here drew on peripheral blood, taken 28 days after the second AZD1222 dose. All receptors come from an adult who received the AZD1222 COVID-19 vaccine.

The chain uses TRBV11-1 and TRBJ2-1, with unresolved D. Trimming stripped 1 base from V and 6 bases from J, with 10 bases between. The CDR3 has 14 amino acids. The germline CDR1 and CDR2 sequences are SGHAT and FQDESV (reference sequence). The CDR3 sequence: CASSLEATSNEQFF. The CDR3, as DNA: TGTGCCAGCAGCTTAGAAGCGACGTCCAATGAGCAGTTCTTC.

The J gene is TRBJ1-4, the V gene TRBV6-6; D is uncertain. Trimming shortened V by 4 bases and J by 11 bases, and 14 bases separated the two germline ends. The CDR3 is 13 residues long. Germline CDR1 and CDR2: MNHNY and SVGAGI (reference sequence). CDR3 amino acids: CASSWGKIGKLFF. Written as DNA, the CDR3 is TGTGCCAGCAGTTGGGGAAAAATCGGCAAACTGTTTTTT.

This sequence joins TRBV28 and TRBJ2-1, with 8 positions matching TRBD1. The CDR3 has 15 residues. The germline CDR1 and CDR2 sequences are MDHEN and SYDVKM. V lost 2 bases and J lost 0; bases outside the gene matches: 0. CDR3: CASSLQGASYNEQFF. CDR3 in DNA: TGTGCCAGCAGTTTACAGGGGGCCTCCTACAATGAGCAGTTCTTC.

The rearrangement joins TRBV5-1 to TRBJ1-2; a weak D match, TRBD1 (5 bases). CDR1 is SGHRS and CDR2 is YFSETQ in the germline V gene. V lost 0 bases and J 4 bases, leaving 10 bases between the germline ends. The CDR3 runs to 14 residues. CDR3 residues: CASSLEWGTYGYTF. The CDR3 DNA reads as TGCGCCAGCAGCTTGGAATGGGGCACCTATGGCTACACCTTC. Together with reference TRBV5-1 and TRBJ1-2, the CDR3 gives the full variable domain: KAGVTQTPRYLIKTRGQQVTLSCSPISGHRSVSWYQQTPGQGLQFLFEYFSETQRNKGNFPGRFSGRQFSNSRSEMNVSTLELGDSALYLCASSLEWGTYGYTFGSGTRLTVV.

The chain links TRBV5-1 to TRBJ2-7; D is possibly TRBD2 (6 bases). Germline values: CDR1 SGHRS, CDR2 YFSETQ. V dropped 4 bases and J dropped 2 bases, with 16 bases sitting between them. The CDR3 extends over 15 amino acids. The CDR3 coding sequence is TGCGCCAGCAGCCCTTCGGACGGGGGAACCTACGAGCAGTACTTC. It specifies CASSPSDGGTYEQYF.

The chain uses TRBV19 and TRBJ2-5; TRBD2 matches 8 bases. CDR1 LNHDA and CDR2 SQIVND come from the germline V gene (reference sequence). The CDR3 spans 16 residues. V was pared by 5 bases and J by 1 base, with 9 bases of the junction left unmatched. The CDR3 sequence: CASSLVAGTFQETQYF. CDR3 DNA: TGTGCCAGTAGTCTAGTAGCGGGAACGTTCCAAGAGACCCAGTACTTC.

The chain combines TRBV3-1 (or the pseudogene TRBV3-2) with TRBJ2-4, with 8 bases aligning to TRBD2. Germline trimming cut 0 bases from V and 3 bases from J; bases unmatched to any gene: 4. Germline V gene data show CDR1 as LGHDT and CDR2 as YNNKEL (reference sequence). The CDR3 runs to 16 residues. The CDR3 nucleotides read TGTGCCAGCAGCCAAGATCCGGGAGGGGGCAAAAACATTCAGTACTTC. Translated, it gives CASSQDPGGGKNIQYF.

This clone was picked up one time. The CDR3, as DNA: TGTGCCAGCAGGCAGGGGCTACAAGAGACCCAGTACTTC. This encodes CASRQGLQETQYF. The chain recombines TRBV27 with TRBJ2-5; a weak D match, TRBD1 (6 bases). Trimming left V 6 bases short and J 2 bases short, with 10 bases between. The CDR3 runs 13 residues. The germline V gene encodes CDR1 MNHEY and CDR2 SMNVEV (reference sequence).

This clone appeared a single time. V usage is TRBV19 and J usage is TRBJ1-3; 8 bases are shared with TRBD1. J lost 0 bases, V lost 7 bases, and 11 bases had no gene match. Germline-derived CDR1 and CDR2 are LNHDA and SQIVND (reference sequence). The CDR3 runs 17 residues. The CDR3 reads CASTRDRPFLSGNTIYF. The CDR3 DNA sequence: TGTGCCAGTACTAGGGACAGGCCCTTCCTCTCTGGAAACACCATATATTTT.

This sequence joins TRBV18 and TRBJ2-5; 10 bases fit TRBD2. The length of the CDR3 is 14 residues. Germline lookup yields CDR1 KGHSH and CDR2 LQKENI. Trimming took 6 bases from V and 5 from J; bases not matched to a gene: 6. The CDR3 DNA is TGTGCCAGCTCGCAAACTAGCGGGACCGAGACCCAGTACTTC. It yields the protein CASSQTSGTETQYF.